Following are 7 T cell receptor beta chains from one sample sequenced in a study of beta chain features in type 1 diabetes. The study's findings and limits: Researchers report that Type 1 diabetes patients had moderately but significantly shorter TCRB CDR3s across all four CD4+ subsets.

Antigens of these TCRs are unknown. Investigators reverse transcribed all isolated RNA, so they sequenced expressed TCRB transcripts. Clones were sequenced by immunoSEQ multiplex PCR, and TCRdb holds only the in-frame ones, with some missing. The top ten clones hold 0.55% to 0.75% of a sample with about 370,000 clones, around a tenth of them seen once. The sample was central memory CD4+ T cells from blood. These receptors originate from a man aged 30 to 39 with type 1 diabetes.

The chain has TRBV27 and TRBJ1-1; D ambiguous. The V end was cut by 3 bases, the J end by 0 bases, with 8 bases between. The CDR3 has 14 residues. Germline V gives CDR1 MNHEY, CDR2 SMNVEV (reference sequence). The CDR3 bases are TGTGCCAGCAGTTTCGCAGGCATGAACACTGAAGCTTTCTTT. Residues: CASSFAGMNTEAFF.

At least ten counts were recorded for this clone. This chain links TRBV4-2 with TRBJ2-3; D is unresolved. The CDR3 consists of 16 residues. From germline, CDR1 is LGHNA and CDR2 YNFKEQ. V was clipped by 0 bases and J by 1 base, with 11 bases between them. The CDR3 reads CASSQDRAIGTDTQYF. CDR3 nucleotide sequence: TGTGCCAGCAGCCAAGATAGGGCGATTGGCACAGATACGCAGTATTTT.

This clone occurred a few times. The rearrangement links TRBV7-6 to TRBJ2-1, with 14 bases identical to TRBD2. CDR3 length: 14 amino acids. CDR1 is SGHVS, CDR2 FNYEAQ, per germline. After removal of 5 bases from V and 11 bases from J, the junction contained 5 bases not matched to a gene. CDR3 in amino acids: CASSAGLAGAQQFF. The CDR3 DNA reads as TGTGCCAGCAGCGCGGGACTAGCGGGAGCACAGCAGTTCTTC.

V and J are TRBV14 and TRBJ2-3; D is uncertain. The V and J ends lost 1 base and 1 base respectively, with 12 bases between them. CDR1 is SGHDN, CDR2 FVKESK, per germline. The CDR3 covers 16 residues. The CDR3 reads CASSQVWGGGTDTQYF. DNA for the CDR3: TGTGCCAGCAGCCAAGTCTGGGGTGGTGGCACAGATACGCAGTATTTT.

The chain uses TRBV30 and TRBJ1-4, with TRBD1 identical over 8 bases. Germline CDR1 and CDR2: GTSNPN and SVGIG (reference sequence). Trimming cost V 3 bases and J 8 bases; bases outside gene matches: 8. The CDR3 loop spans 14 amino acids. The CDR3 nucleotides are TGTGCCTGGAGGGATCGGACAGGGAGGGAAAAACTGTTTTTT. This codes for CAWRDRTGREKLFF.

This clone was counted ten times or more. The sample holds other DNA sequences that translate to the same CDR3. The V gene is TRBV27, the J gene TRBJ2-2; D tentatively fits TRBD1 or TRBD2 (5 bases each). Per germline, CDR1 MNHEY and CDR2 SMNVEV (reference sequence). V shed 5 bases and J shed 5 bases, with 9 bases lying between them. The CDR3 consists of 13 residues. CDR3 DNA sequence: TGTGCCAGCAGTCCTTGGGGGACCGGGGAGCTGTTTTTT. Protein: CASSPWGTGELFF.

The chain uses TRBV4-1 and TRBJ2-7; D possibly corresponds to TRBD2 (6 bases). V was cut by 4 bases and J by 7 bases, with 11 bases left in between. CDR3 length: 12 amino acids. In germline, CDR1 is MGHRA, CDR2 YSYEKL. CDR3 sequence: CASSLTGREQYF. The CDR3 DNA follows: TGCGCCAGCAGCCTCACGGGGAGGGAGCAGTACTTC.